These 24 T cell receptor beta chains share one sample of origin, sequenced in a study of shared clonotypes between healthy human individuals. Measured with immunoSEQ multiplex PCR; TCRdb has only the in-frame clones, and not every one. Found here are 700,000 to 950,000 clones, around 96% of them singletons; the top ten hold around 0.25%. The naive CD8 fraction comprised CD45RO-negative cells positively selected for CCR7 and excluded terminally differentiated effector memory CD45RA+ cells. Sample: naive CD8+ T cells sorted from blood. These receptors were taken from a man younger than 40 in good health.

The chain is built from TRBV6-5 and TRBJ1-1; the D gene is possibly TRBD1 (6 bases). CDR1 MNHEY and CDR2 SVGAGI come from the germline V gene. The germline V and J ends were trimmed by 7 bases and 0 bases, with 9 bases remaining between them. There are 13 residues in the CDR3. CDR3 DNA sequence: TGTGCCAGCATGGGGGGCCTGAACACTGAAGCTTTCTTT. Its protein is CASMGGLNTEAFF.

J is TRBJ1-5 and V is TRBV2; D not certain. Germline CDR1 SNHLY, CDR2 FYNNEI. V was shortened by 5 bases and J by 7 bases, with 6 bases between the two germline ends. CDR3 length: 11 residues. The CDR3 is CASSTGQPQHF. CDR3 nucleotide sequence: TGTGCCAGCAGTACGGGGCAGCCCCAGCATTTT.

The chain is built from TRBV11-2 and TRBJ2-3, with D maybe TRBD1 (6 bases). The V end was cut by 0 bases, the J end by 3 bases, with 16 bases between. The CDR3 consists of 17 residues. Looked up from germline, CDR1 is SGHAT and CDR2 is FQNNGV. Here the CDR3 DNA reads TGTGCCAGCAGCTTAGATCTAGGTGGGGGCGAAACAGATACGCAGTATTTT. Translation: CASSLDLGGGETDTQYF.

Points on this clone: Other DNA variants within this sample encode the same CDR3. The chain links TRBV11-2 to TRBJ2-7; D possibly corresponds to TRBD2 (6 bases). The CDR3 is made up of 14 amino acids. V lost 3 bases to trimming and J lost 4 bases, with 13 bases between them. The germline V gene has CDR1 SGHAT and CDR2 FQNNGV. CDR3 DNA sequence: TGTGCCAGCAGCTTCGGGGGAACCCTATACGAGCAGTACTTC. Protein product: CASSFGGTLYEQYF.

The chain employs TRBV7-9 and TRBJ2-3, with a weak D call TRBD2 (6 bases). Deletions cut 5 bases from V and 4 bases from J, with 13 bases between. Germline assignment: CDR1 SEHNR and CDR2 FQNEAQ (reference sequence). CDR3 size: 14 residues. The CDR3 DNA sequence: TGTGCCAGCAGCCCCCGGGACTTGCCAGATACGCAGTATTTT. Translating gives CASSPRDLPDTQYF.

The V gene is TRBV19, the J gene TRBJ2-3; D is uncertain. Trimming removed 4 bases at V and 4 bases at J, with 0 bases between. In germline, CDR1 is LNHDA, CDR2 SQIVND (reference sequence). The CDR3 spans 10 residues. Here the CDR3 DNA reads TGTGCCAGTAGTACAGATACGCAGTATTTT. This encodes CASSTDTQYF. The full variable domain, its missing parts supplied by reference TRBV19 and TRBJ2-3, is DGGITQSPKYLFRKEGQNVTLSCEQNLNHDAMYWYRQDPGQGLRLIYYSQIVNDFQKGDIAEGYSVSREKKESFPLTVTSAQKNPTAFYLCASSTDTQYFGPGTRLTVL.

The CDR3 nucleotides read TGTGCCAGCAGCTTACCGACAGGGTCTAGTATTGGAAACACCATATATTTT. It encodes CASSLPTGSSIGNTIYF. The V gene is TRBV13, the J gene TRBJ1-3, with 7 bases aligning to TRBD1. Per germline, CDR1 PRHDT and CDR2 FYEKMQ (reference sequence). The CDR3 is 17 residues long. J gave up 3 bases and V 2 bases, and 10 bases lay outside the gene matches.

This chain joins TRBV11-2 and TRBJ2-1, with 10 positions matching TRBD2. Germline V lookup: CDR1 SGHAT, CDR2 FQNNGV. V was clipped by 5 bases and J by 6 bases; unmatched bases: 10. The length of the CDR3 is 16 residues. The CDR3 nucleotides read TGTGCCAGCAGCCGAACTCGGGCTAGCGGGAGCAATGAGCAGTTCTTC. Translation: CASSRTRASGSNEQFF.

V and J are TRBV13 and TRBJ2-5, with unresolved D. The CDR3 sequence is 12 residues long. V was shortened by 0 bases and J by 5 bases, with 4 bases between the two germline ends. Per germline, CDR1 PRHDT and CDR2 FYEKMQ (reference sequence). The CDR3, as DNA: TGTGCCAGCAGCTTAGGGTTCGAGACCCAGTACTTC. Its protein product is CASSLGFETQYF.

This clone occurred a few times. The V and J genes are TRBV25-1 and TRBJ1-4; D unclear. Germline loops: CDR1 MGHDK, CDR2 SYGVNS. V lost 6 bases to trimming and J lost 7 bases, with 6 bases between them. The CDR3 totals 11 residues. The CDR3 here is CASRGGEKLFF. The CDR3 DNA follows: TGTGCCAGCAGAGGAGGTGAAAAACTGTTTTTT.

The chain has TRBV5-5 and TRBJ2-7; no reliable D call. Trimming removed 2 bases from V and 0 bases from J, with 9 bases in between. The CDR3 runs 14 residues. Germline lookup yields CDR1 SGHKS and CDR2 YYEKEE (reference sequence). This CDR3 reads CASSFTSTSYEQYF. CDR3 DNA: TGTGCCAGCAGCTTCACAAGCACCTCCTACGAGCAGTACTTC.

This rearrangement joins TRBV5-1 to TRBJ2-1; TRBD2 matches 7 bases. V dropped 0 bases and J dropped 10; count of bases not matched to a gene: 13. The CDR3 consists of 16 residues. The germline CDR1 and CDR2 sequences are SGHRS and YFSETQ. The CDR3 is CASSLAEAGDRSEQFF. The CDR3 nucleotides are TGCGCCAGCAGCTTGGCGGAGGCGGGAGATAGAAGCGAGCAGTTCTTC.

This clone has just one count. The rearrangement uses TRBV27 and TRBJ2-7; 7 bases line up with TRBD2. The CDR3 is 16 amino acids. V dropped 2 bases and J dropped 1; count of bases not matched to a gene: 8. Germline values: CDR1 MNHEY, CDR2 SMNVEV (reference sequence). CDR3 nucleotides: TGTGCCAGCAGTTTAAGTGCGGGAGACTTTTCCTACGAGCAGTACTTC. This gives the protein CASSLSAGDFSYEQYF.

The rearrangement links TRBV5-1 to TRBJ2-7; no clear D. V lost 4 bases to trimming and J lost 3 bases, with 8 bases between them. Germline loops: CDR1 SGHRS, CDR2 YFSETQ. This CDR3 spans 12 amino acids. The CDR3 region has the DNA TGCGCCAGCAGCATAAACAGCTACGAGCAGTACTTC. It encodes CASSINSYEQYF.

The chain recombines TRBV7-6 with TRBJ2-2; TRBD2 matches at 7 bases. V dropped 7 bases and J dropped 5; count of bases not matched to a gene: 13. The CDR3 consists of 16 residues. Germline V gene lookup returns CDR1 SGHVS and CDR2 FNYEAQ. Written as DNA, the CDR3 is TGTGCCAGCACCCCGATGGGAGGGGAAGGTACCGGGGAGCTGTTTTTT. The encoded protein is CASTPMGGEGTGELFF.

The chain is built from TRBV30 and TRBJ2-2, with a possible D match to TRBD1 (5 bases). Trimming removed 2 bases at V and 4 bases at J, with 11 bases between. Per the germline V gene, CDR1 is GTSNPN and CDR2 is SVGIG (reference sequence). The CDR3 totals 14 residues. The DNA for the CDR3 is TGTGCCTGGAGTAGGACAATGACCACCGGGGAGCTGTTTTTT. This translates into CAWSRTMTTGELFF.

The CDR3 bases are TGTGCCAGCAGTTCCACGTATGGCTACACCTTC. It specifies CASSSTYGYTF. This chain links TRBV6-5 with TRBJ1-2; D is ambiguous. There are 11 residues in the CDR3. Trimming took 4 bases from V and 5 from J, leaving 5 bases between them. CDR1 is MNHEY, CDR2 SVGAGI, per germline.

The CDR3 coding sequence is TGTGCCAGCAGTTACCAGGGTATAGCAACTAATGAAAAACTGTTTTTT. Translated: CASSYQGIATNEKLFF. This chain links TRBV6-5 with TRBJ1-4; TRBD1 is a possible D gene (5 bases). CDR3 length: 16 amino acids. Germline CDR1 and CDR2: MNHEY and SVGAGI. Trimming took off 2 bases at V and 0 bases at J, with 10 bases between the two ends.

The chain is built from TRBV29-1 and TRBJ2-5; D unclear. Germline V gene lookup returns CDR1 SQVTM and CDR2 ANQGSEA. This CDR3 has 13 amino acids. Trimming shortened V by 7 bases and J by 9 bases, and 21 bases separated the two germline ends. The CDR3 loop reads CSAHLDPRQSQYF. The CDR3 nucleotides read TGCAGCGCCCACCTAGATCCTCGGCAGTCCCAGTACTTC.

The rearrangement uses TRBV29-1 and TRBJ1-1, with D possibly matching TRBD1 (6 bases). Germline V gives CDR1 SQVTM, CDR2 ANQGSEA. Trimming left V 3 bases short and J 1 base short, with 9 bases between. The CDR3 contains 13 residues. CDR3 coding DNA: TGCAGCGTTGACAGGGGCTCGAACACTGAAGCTTTCTTT. Amino acids: CSVDRGSNTEAFF.

This clone has just one count. The chain uses TRBV6-5 and TRBJ2-7; D gene uncertain. The CDR3 spans 16 residues. V lost 0 bases and J lost 0, with 12 bases in between. CDR1 MNHEY and CDR2 SVGAGI come from the germline V gene. The CDR3 DNA sequence: TGTGCCAGCAGTTACTCGAGTTTAGGTGGCTCCTACGAGCAGTACTTC. Encoded protein: CASSYSSLGGSYEQYF.

The CDR3 nucleotides are TGTGCCAGCAGCTTGAGGGGTGGGGAAAACATTCAGTACTTC. Protein product: CASSLRGGENIQYF. The rearrangement uses TRBV5-4 and TRBJ2-4; the D gene is possibly TRBD1 (5 bases). With 1 base removed from V and 5 bases from J, the gap between germline ends came to 10 bases. The CDR3 length is 14 residues. The germline gives CDR1 SGHNT, CDR2 YYREEE (reference sequence).

With respect to this clone: The sample carries other DNA sequences with the same CDR3. In DNA, the CDR3 is TGTGCCAGCAGTGAACGGGGCTACGAGCAGTACTTC. Its translation is CASSERGYEQYF. This chain connects TRBV6-1 to TRBJ2-7; a weak D match, TRBD2 (5 bases). Germline V gene lookup returns CDR1 MNHNS and CDR2 SASEGT. CDR3 length equals 12 residues. V was shortened by 2 bases and J by 3 bases, with 5 bases between the two germline ends.

This clone has only a few counts. The rearrangement uses TRBV29-1 and TRBJ1-2; 7 bases agree with TRBD1. Looked up from germline, CDR1 is SQVTM and CDR2 is ANQGSEA. Trimming at V came to 0 bases and at J to 5 bases, leaving 3 bases not matched to a gene. This CDR3 is built from 13 residues. The CDR3 coding sequence is TGCAGCGTTGAAGAGACAGGGCGGTATGGCTACACCTTC. Protein sequence: CSVEETGRYGYTF.